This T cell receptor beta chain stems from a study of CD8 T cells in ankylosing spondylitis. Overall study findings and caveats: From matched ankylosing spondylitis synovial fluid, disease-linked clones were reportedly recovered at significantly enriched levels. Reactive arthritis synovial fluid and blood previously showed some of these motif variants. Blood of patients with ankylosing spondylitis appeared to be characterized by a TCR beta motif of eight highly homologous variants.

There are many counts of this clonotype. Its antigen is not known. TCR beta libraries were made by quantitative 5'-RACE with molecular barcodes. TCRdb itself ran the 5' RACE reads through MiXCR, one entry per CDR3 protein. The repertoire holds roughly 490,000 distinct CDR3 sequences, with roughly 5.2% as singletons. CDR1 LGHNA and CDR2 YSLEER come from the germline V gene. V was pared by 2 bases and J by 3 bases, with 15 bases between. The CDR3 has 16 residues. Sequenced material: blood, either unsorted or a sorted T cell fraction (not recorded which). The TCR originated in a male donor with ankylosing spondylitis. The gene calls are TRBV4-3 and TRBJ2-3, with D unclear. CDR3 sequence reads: CASSQKVVETTDTQYF. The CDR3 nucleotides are TGCGCCAGCAGCCAAAAGGTGGTGGAAACGACAGATACGCAGTATTTT.